This is a list of T cell receptor beta chains from one sample in a study of T-cell reconstitution after alpha-beta-depleted transplantation in children. MiXCR, run by TCRdb on the PCR reads, gives a single entry per CDR3 protein. This sample carries roughly 250,000 distinct CDR3 sequences, just under 8.5% of them seen once, and the ten largest clones take about 6.4%. The sequencing used PBMCs, mostly from graft donor cells, collected 180 days after TCRalphabeta/CD19-depleted stem cell transplant. The receptors shown here come from a male patient aged 10-17 years who had a stem cell transplant for acute lymphoblastic leukemia, so the T cells may come from the graft donor. Each CDR3 is given with its conserved first and last residue. Each record gives: V gene, D gene, J gene, clone size, CDR3 protein, CDR3 DNA. D genes are given only for firm matches. A row's size may be missing; if present it is once, few, many or a size class.

v_call: TRBV5-1; d_call: TRBD2; j_call: TRBJ2-1; clone_size: many; cdr3_aa: CASSFGGTRYNEQFF; cdr3_nt: TGCGCCAGCAGCTTCGGGGGGACCCGCTACAATGAGCAGTTCTTC
v_call: TRBV7-9; d_call: TRBD1; j_call: TRBJ2-2; clone_size: many; cdr3_aa: CASSHPRQGPNTGELFF; cdr3_nt: TGTGCCAGCAGCCACCCCCGACAGGGACCGAACACCGGGGAGCTGTTTTTT
v_call: TRBV20-1; d_call: TRBD1; j_call: TRBJ1-6; clone_size: many; cdr3_aa: CSARPGGWGYNSPLHF; cdr3_nt: TGCAGTGCTAGACCAGGGGGCTGGGGCTATAATTCACCCCTCCACTTT
v_call: TRBV7-9; d_call: .; j_call: TRBJ2-1; clone_size: many; cdr3_aa: CASGLLSYNEQFF; cdr3_nt: TGTGCCTCCGGGCTTCTCTCCTACAATGAGCAGTTCTTC
v_call: TRBV20-1; d_call: .; j_call: TRBJ2-7; clone_size: many; cdr3_aa: CSARRRDEQYF; cdr3_nt: TGCAGTGCTAGACGCCGGGACGAGCAGTACTTC
v_call: TRBV5-6; d_call: .; j_call: TRBJ1-4; clone_size: many; cdr3_aa: CASSFRGANEKLFF; cdr3_nt: TGTGCCAGCAGCTTTAGGGGAGCTAATGAAAAACTGTTTTTT
v_call: TRBV20-1; d_call: .; j_call: TRBJ1-1; clone_size: few; cdr3_aa: CSASGASEAFF; cdr3_nt: TGCAGTGCTAGCGGGGCGTCTGAAGCTTTCTTT
v_call: TRBV29-1; d_call: TRBD1; j_call: TRBJ1-1; clone_size: many; cdr3_aa: CSVGQGGLNTEAFF; cdr3_nt: TGCAGCGTTGGACAGGGAGGCTTGAACACTGAAGCTTTCTTT
v_call: TRBV12-3/TRBV12-4; d_call: .; j_call: TRBJ2-4; clone_size: .; cdr3_aa: CACSLGGPGRPGAKNIQYF; cdr3_nt: TGTGCCTGCAGTTTGGGGGGGCCGGGGAGGCCCGGGGCCAAAAACATTCAGTACTTC
v_call: TRBV11-2; d_call: TRBD2; j_call: TRBJ2-3; clone_size: many; cdr3_aa: CASSPGGGLDTQYF; cdr3_nt: TGTGCCAGCAGCCCCGGGGGGGGCCTGGATACGCAGTATTTT
v_call: TRBV20-1; d_call: TRBD1; j_call: TRBJ2-4; clone_size: many; cdr3_aa: CSANRDRAQLAKNIQYF; cdr3_nt: TGCAGTGCCAACCGGGACAGGGCCCAATTAGCCAAAAACATTCAGTACTTC